This TCR beta chain derives from a study of blood T cell repertoires in COVID-19. Repertoires were generated with immunoSEQ multiplex PCR, while TCRdb's copy carries only in-frame clones and drops some. The data contain approximately 210,000 clones, approximately 84% of them singletons. This clone was detected a few times. This CDR3 has 15 amino acids. Germline CDR1 and CDR2: SGHRS and YFSETQ. V lost 0 bases and J 9 bases, leaving 15 bases between the germline ends. The clonotype originates from a woman between 45 and 65 years old with active or convalescent COVID-19. Sequenced: peripheral blood. The V gene is TRBV5-1, the J gene TRBJ2-2; D is unclear. The chain's CDR3 is CASSLGRGDRRELFF. CDR3 in DNA: TGCGCCAGCAGCTTGGGCCGCGGCGACCGGCGGGAGCTGTTTTTT.